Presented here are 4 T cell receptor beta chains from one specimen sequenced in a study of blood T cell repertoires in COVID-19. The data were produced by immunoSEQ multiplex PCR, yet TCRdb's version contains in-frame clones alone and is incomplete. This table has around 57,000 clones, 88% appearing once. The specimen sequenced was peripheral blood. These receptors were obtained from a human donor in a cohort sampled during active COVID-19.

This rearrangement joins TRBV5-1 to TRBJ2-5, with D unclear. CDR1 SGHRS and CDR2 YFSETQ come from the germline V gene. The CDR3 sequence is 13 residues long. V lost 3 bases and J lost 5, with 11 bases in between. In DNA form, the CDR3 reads TGCGCCAGCAGCTCGGTACTCCTTGAGACCCAGTACTTC. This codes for CASSSVLLETQYF.

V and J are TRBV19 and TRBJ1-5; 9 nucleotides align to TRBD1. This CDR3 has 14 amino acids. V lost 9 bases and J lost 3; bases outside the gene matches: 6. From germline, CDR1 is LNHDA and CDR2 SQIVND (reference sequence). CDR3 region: CASRDRVYNQPQHF. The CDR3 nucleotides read TGTGCCAGCAGGGACAGGGTATACAATCAGCCCCAGCATTTT.

The CDR3 spells CASSQDYMLAAYNEQFF. Written as DNA, the CDR3 is TGTGCCAGCAGCCAAGATTACATGCTAGCTGCTTACAATGAGCAGTTCTTC. This chain links TRBV14 with TRBJ2-1; D possibly corresponds to TRBD2 (5 bases). The CDR3 is 17 residues long. Germline CDR1 and CDR2: SGHDN and FVKESK. V lost 0 bases and J 4 bases, leaving 16 bases between the germline ends.

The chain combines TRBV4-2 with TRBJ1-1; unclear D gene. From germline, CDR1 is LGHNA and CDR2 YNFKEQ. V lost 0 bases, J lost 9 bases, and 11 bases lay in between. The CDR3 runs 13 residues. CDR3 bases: TGTGCCAGCAGCCAAGATGGTGGAACTAAAGCTTTCTTT. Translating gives CASSQDGGTKAFF.